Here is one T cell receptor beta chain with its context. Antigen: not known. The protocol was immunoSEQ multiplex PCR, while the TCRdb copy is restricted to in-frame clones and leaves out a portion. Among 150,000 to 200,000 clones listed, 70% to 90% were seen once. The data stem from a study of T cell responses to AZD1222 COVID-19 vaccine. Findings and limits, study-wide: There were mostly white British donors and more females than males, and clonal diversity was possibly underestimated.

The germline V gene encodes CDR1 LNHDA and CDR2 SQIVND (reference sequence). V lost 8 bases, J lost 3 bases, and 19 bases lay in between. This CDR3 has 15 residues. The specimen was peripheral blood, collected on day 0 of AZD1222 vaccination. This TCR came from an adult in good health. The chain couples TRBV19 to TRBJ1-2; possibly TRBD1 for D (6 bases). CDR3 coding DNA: TGTGCCAGTTCCTCTGGGGGCACTGGGCACTATGGCTACACCTTC. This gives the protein CASSSGGTGHYGYTF.